What follows are 26 T cell receptor beta chains derived from one specimen sequenced in a study of T cell responses to AZD1222 COVID-19 vaccine (dated by TCRdb to about 2021). The time point label of this sample denotes: baseline before first vaccination. The library was produced with the immunoSEQ multiplex PCR assay. Held by TCRdb, this immuneACCESS table contains in-frame sequences only and omits some clones. Under half of the omission traces to an unresolved V gene where checked; the cause of the rest is unknown. This sample has over 100,000 clones in its table, and over 75% of those were observed once. The biggest ten clones account for about 3.7% of the sample. The material was peripheral blood, obtained on day 0 of AZD1222 vaccination. These TCRs come from an adult in good health.

The chain uses TRBV5-1 and TRBJ2-7; 8 bases align to TRBD1. J lost 3 bases, V lost 4 bases, and 6 bases had no gene match. The germline gives CDR1 SGHRS, CDR2 YFSETQ. This CDR3 is 14 amino acids long. The CDR3 loop is CASSHGQGGYEQYF. For the CDR3, the DNA is TGCGCCAGCAGCCACGGACAGGGAGGCTACGAGCAGTACTTC.

The rearrangement links TRBV12-3 or TRBV12-4 to TRBJ1-3, with 7 positions matching TRBD1. J lost 2 bases, V lost 6 bases, and 1 base had no gene match. This CDR3 region has 13 residues. CDR3 nucleotides: TGTGCCAGCAGGCAGGGGGCTGGAAACACCATATATTTT. Translated: CASRQGAGNTIYF.

J is TRBJ1-1 and V is TRBV6-5, with D uncertain. Between the trimmed V and J ends, which lost 4 bases and 0 bases, there was a span of 9 bases. Germline-derived CDR1 and CDR2 are MNHEY and SVGAGI. The CDR3 consists of 14 residues. This CDR3 is CASSSHSMNTEAFF. In nucleotides, the CDR3 is TGTGCCAGCAGTTCCCACTCTATGAACACTGAAGCTTTCTTT.

This chain joins TRBV27 and TRBJ2-7; 10 nucleotides align to TRBD1. V gave up 5 bases and J gave up 3 bases; unmatched junction bases: 7. CDR1 MNHEY and CDR2 SMNVEV come from the germline V gene (reference sequence). CDR3 length: 15 residues. The CDR3 region is CASSGPGTGDYEQYF. CDR3 DNA: TGTGCCAGCAGTGGTCCCGGGACAGGGGACTACGAGCAGTACTTC.

The count of this clone is one. The V gene is TRBV9, the J gene TRBJ1-1, with D unresolved. Per the germline V gene, CDR1 is SGDLS and CDR2 is YYNGEE. The CDR3 covers 15 residues. V lost 0 bases and J lost 4, with 13 bases in between. The CDR3 reads CASSVETGRVTEAFF. In DNA, the CDR3 is TGTGCCAGCAGCGTAGAAACGGGGAGGGTCACTGAAGCTTTCTTT.

CDR3 in amino acids: CASSRSPAGGADTQYF. In DNA form, the CDR3 reads TGTGCCAGCAGCCGGTCCCCAGCGGGGGGGGCAGATACGCAGTATTTT. The chain combines TRBV7-9 with TRBJ2-3; 10 bases fit TRBD2. This CDR3 has 16 residues. J was trimmed by 4 bases and V by 5 bases; bases with no gene match: 9. The V gene's germline CDR1 is SEHNR and CDR2 FQNEAQ (reference sequence).

The J gene is TRBJ1-1, the V gene TRBV6-2 or TRBV6-3; no clear D gene. Trimming pared 2 bases from V and 6 bases from J, leaving 10 bases between. This CDR3 spans 13 amino acids. The germline gives CDR1 MNHEY, CDR2 SVGEGT. CDR3 DNA: TGTGCCAGCAGTTACATGGAGATTCCTGAAGCTTTCTTT. This translates into CASSYMEIPEAFF.

The J gene is TRBJ2-1, the V gene TRBV11-1, with 8 bases aligning to TRBD2. V gave up 1 base and J gave up 1 base; unmatched junction bases: 3. Per the germline V gene, CDR1 is SGHAT and CDR2 is FQDESV (reference sequence). The CDR3 has 16 amino acids. CDR3 amino acids: CASSLGPGGSYNEQFF. CDR3 in DNA: TGTGCCAGCAGCTTAGGTCCGGGGGGGTCCTACAATGAGCAGTTCTTC. Using reference TRBV11-1 and TRBJ2-1 for the parts outside the CDR3, the full variable domain is EAEVAQSPRYKITEKSQAVAFWCDPISGHATLYWYRQILGQGPELLVQFQDESVVDDSQLPKDRFSAERLKGVDSTLKIQPAELGDSAMYLCASSLGPGGSYNEQFFGPGTRLTVL.

The chain uses TRBV15 and TRBJ1-1; D may be TRBD1 (6 bases). This CDR3 contains 13 residues. Trimming removed 4 bases from V and 4 bases from J, with 10 bases in between. Germline CDR1 is LNHNV and CDR2 is YYDKDF (reference sequence). This CDR3 is CATSIGTSTEAFF. For the CDR3, the DNA is TGTGCCACCAGCATAGGGACATCCACTGAAGCTTTCTTT.

The chain carries TRBV5-1 and TRBJ1-2; no reliable D call. The CDR3 totals 13 residues. CDR1 and CDR2 from the germline V gene are SGHRS and YFSETQ. V dropped 1 base and J dropped 2 bases, with 6 bases sitting between them. CDR3 nucleotide sequence: TGCGCCAGCAGCTTGCAGTTGAACTATGGCTACACCTTC. The encoded protein is CASSLQLNYGYTF. The whole variable domain, filled in from reference TRBV5-1 and TRBJ1-2, reads KAGVTQTPRYLIKTRGQQVTLSCSPISGHRSVSWYQQTPGQGLQFLFEYFSETQRNKGNFPGRFSGRQFSNSRSEMNVSTLELGDSALYLCASSLQLNYGYTFGSGTRLTVV.

In DNA, the CDR3 is TGTGCCAGCAGCTTATTGGCAGGGATTGGCGCTGAAGCTTTCTTT. Translation gives CASSLLAGIGAEAFF. The chain links TRBV11-1 to TRBJ1-1, with a possible D match to TRBD1 (5 bases). CDR3 length: 15 residues. Between the trimmed V and J ends, which lost 2 bases and 6 bases, there was a span of 16 bases. The germline gives CDR1 SGHAT, CDR2 FQDESV (reference sequence). Variable domain in full (rest from reference TRBV11-1 and TRBJ1-1): EAEVAQSPRYKITEKSQAVAFWCDPISGHATLYWYRQILGQGPELLVQFQDESVVDDSQLPKDRFSAERLKGVDSTLKIQPAELGDSAMYLCASSLLAGIGAEAFFGQGTRLTVV.

This sequence joins TRBV20-1 and TRBJ1-2; the D is unclear. The CDR3 is 11 residues long. Germline CDR1 reads DFQATT; CDR2 reads SNEGSKA (reference sequence). The ends were cut back, 2 bases at V and 4 bases at J, with 5 bases in the middle. Here the CDR3 reads CSARSGYGYTF. The CDR3 region has the DNA TGCAGTGCTAGATCAGGCTATGGCTACACCTTC.

The chain is built from TRBV18 and TRBJ1-1, with D tentatively TRBD1 (5 bases). Per germline, CDR1 KGHSH and CDR2 LQKENI. CDR3 length: 13 amino acids. V lost 4 bases and J lost 5, with 11 bases in between. CDR3 in amino acids: CASSLRTLTEAFF. The DNA for the CDR3 is TGTGCCAGCTCACTGAGGACACTTACTGAAGCTTTCTTT.

The V and J genes are TRBV5-1 and TRBJ1-4; 8 nucleotides line up with TRBD1. With V trimmed by 2 bases and J by 7 bases, 4 bases remained unmatched. The CDR3 is 14 amino acids. Germline lookup yields CDR1 SGHRS and CDR2 YFSETQ. The CDR3 DNA is TGCGCCAGCAGCTTCCAGGGGGCCGCTGAAAAACTGTTTTTT. Its protein product is CASSFQGAAEKLFF.

This chain connects TRBV21-1 to TRBJ2-7; the DNA was not used to check the table's D call, TRBD1. TRBV21-1 is given as a pseudogene. This CDR3 contains 14 residues. The CDR3 reads CASSKGARVHEQYF. The CDR3 nucleotides read TGTGCCAGCAGCAAAGGGGCCAGGGTACACGAGCAGTACTTC.

As for this clone: Germline and junction disagree at one end, which may indicate a read error. V is TRBV6-2 or TRBV6-3 and J is TRBJ2-5; D is undetermined. Germline loops: CDR1 MNHEY, CDR2 SVGEGT. This CDR3 contains 13 residues. This CDR3 is CASTYFPQETQYF. The CDR3 nucleotides read TGTGCCAGCACTTACTTCCCCCAAGAGACCCAGTACTTC.

The V call is TRBV25-1, the J call TRBJ2-1, with 7 bases matching TRBD1. Trimming removed 3 bases from V and 9 bases from J; junction bases left unmatched: 14. Germline CDR1 reads MGHDK; CDR2 reads SYGVNS. The CDR3 totals 16 residues. CDR3 sequence: CASSDFGQGVASEQFF. CDR3 nucleotides: TGTGCCAGCAGTGATTTCGGGCAGGGGGTAGCGAGTGAGCAGTTCTTC. Combining the CDR3 with reference TRBV25-1 and TRBJ2-1 gives the whole variable domain EADIYQTPRYLVIGTGKKITLECSQTMGHDKMYWYQQDPGMELHLIHYSYGVNSTEKGDLSSESTVSRIRTEHFPLTLESARPSHTSQYLCASSDFGQGVASEQFFGPGTRLTVL.

The chain is built from TRBV11-2 and TRBJ1-1; D remains ambiguous. V was cut by 0 bases and J by 1 base, with 3 bases left in between. This CDR3 region has 13 residues. In germline, CDR1 is SGHAT, CDR2 FQNNGV. In DNA, the CDR3 is TGTGCCAGCAGCTTAGACAGGAACACTGAAGCTTTCTTT. Residues: CASSLDRNTEAFF. Looking up the rest from reference TRBV11-2 and TRBJ1-1 gives the full variable domain: EAGVAQSPRYKIIEKRQSVAFWCNPISGHATLYWYQQILGQGPKLLIQFQNNGVVDDSQLPKDRFSAERLKGVDSTLKIQPAKLEDSAVYLCASSLDRNTEAFFGQGTRLTVV.

The rearrangement uses TRBV9 and TRBJ1-3; TRBD1 matches 11 bases. This CDR3 spans 15 amino acids. Germline CDR1 and CDR2: SGDLS and YYNGEE. The V gene end was trimmed by 5 bases and the J gene end by 6 bases; junction bases not matched to a gene: 7. The CDR3 here is CASSYGQGAVNTIYF. The DNA of the CDR3 is TGTGCCAGCAGTTATGGACAGGGGGCTGTAAACACCATATATTTT. The variable domain in full, completed from reference TRBV9 and TRBJ1-3, reads DSGVTQTPKHLITATGQRVTLRCSPRSGDLSVYWYQQSLDQGLQFLIQYYNGEERAKGNILERFSAQQFPDLHSELNLSSLELGDSALYFCASSYGQGAVNTIYFGEGSWLTVV.

The rearrangement uses TRBV19 and TRBJ1-2, with a weak D call TRBD1 (5 bases). Germline values: CDR1 LNHDA, CDR2 SQIVND (reference sequence). V was pared by 5 bases and J by 8 bases, with 21 bases between. This CDR3 contains 15 residues. The CDR3: CASSLLLEGRQGYTF. CDR3 bases: TGTGCCAGTAGTTTACTTTTGGAGGGGCGTCAGGGCTACACCTTC.

V gene TRBV5-1 combines with J gene TRBJ2-7, with 7 bases matching TRBD2. CDR3 length: 14 residues. Germline CDR1 reads SGHRS; CDR2 reads YFSETQ. Trimming cost V 4 bases and J 3 bases; bases outside gene matches: 7. Here the CDR3 DNA reads TGCGCCAGCAGCAGGCAGCGGGGAGGCTACGAGCAGTACTTC. Amino acid sequence: CASSRQRGGYEQYF. The variable domain in full, completed from reference TRBV5-1 and TRBJ2-7, reads KAGVTQTPRYLIKTRGQQVTLSCSPISGHRSVSWYQQTPGQGLQFLFEYFSETQRNKGNFPGRFSGRQFSNSRSEMNVSTLELGDSALYLCASSRQRGGYEQYFGPGTRLTVT.

This sequence joins TRBV27 and TRBJ1-1; possibly TRBD1 for D (6 bases). Trimming took 4 bases from V and 0 from J, leaving 6 bases between them. CDR3 size: 13 residues. CDR1 and CDR2 (germline): MNHEY, SMNVEV (reference sequence). CDR3 coding DNA: TGTGCCAGCAGTTACAGGGTGAACACTGAAGCTTTCTTT. The encoded protein is CASSYRVNTEAFF.

The chain recombines TRBV10-1 with TRBJ1-5; no definite D call. The germline CDR1 and CDR2 sequences are WNHNN and SYGVQD (reference sequence). The CDR3 has 12 amino acids. Trimming took 4 bases from V and 4 from J, leaving 5 bases between them. This CDR3 is CASSVDNQPQHF. The CDR3 nucleotides are TGCGCCAGCAGTGTGGATAATCAGCCCCAGCATTTT.

The rearrangement links TRBV2 to TRBJ1-5, with 7 nucleotides matching TRBD1. The ends lost 6 bases at V and 2 bases at J; junction bases unmatched: 10. CDR1 SNHLY and CDR2 FYNNEI come from the germline V gene. The CDR3 sequence is 16 residues long. CDR3 bases: TGTGCCAGCAGGGGCCGAGACAGGGATCGCAATCAGCCCCAGCATTTT. It codes for CASRGRDRDRNQPQHF.

The rearrangement uses TRBV27 and TRBJ1-2, with TRBD1 matching 9 bases. After removal of 5 bases from V and 4 bases from J, the junction contained 11 bases not matched to a gene. CDR3 length: 16 residues. Germline CDR1 is MNHEY and CDR2 is SMNVEV (reference sequence). CDR3 coding DNA: TGTGCCAGCAGTGTAGGGTCCGGGACAGGGCGCTATGGCTACACCTTC. Residues: CASSVGSGTGRYGYTF.

This chain joins TRBV7-9 and TRBJ1-2; possible D gene TRBD1, 5 bases. Germline-derived CDR1 and CDR2 are SEHNR and FQNEAQ (reference sequence). V shed 4 bases and J shed 4 bases, with 19 bases lying between them. The length of the CDR3 is 16 residues. CDR3 sequence: CASSSFPERGFYGYTF. For the CDR3, the DNA is TGTGCCAGCAGCTCCTTCCCTGAACGGGGCTTCTATGGCTACACCTTC.